A selection of T cell receptor beta chains follows, all from one sample in a study of post-analysis software for immune sequencing data. TCRdb analysed the PCR reads with MiXCR anew, one entry per CDR3 protein. The top ten clones hold over 4.5% of a sample with 650,000 to 850,000 distinct CDR3 sequences, about half of them seen once. Sequenced material: blood. The receptors shown here come from a girl aged 10-17 years with multiple sclerosis. CDR3s include the opening cysteine and the closing phenylalanine or tryptophan. D genes are given only for firm matches. A row's size may be missing; if present it is once, few, many or a size class.

TRBJ2-3 | few | TRBV11-3 | TRBD2 | CASSPMSSGSTDTQYF | TGTGCCAGCAGCCCGATGTCTAGCGGTAGCACAGATACGCAGTATTTT
TRBJ2-7 | NA | TRBV2 | TRBD1 | CASSRGTGISYEQYF | TGTGCCAGCAGTCGAGGGACAGGGATCTCCTACGAGCAGTACTTC
TRBJ2-3 | NA | TRBV14 | NA | CASSQVSWVQGRTDTQYF | TGTGCCAGCAGCCAAGTTTCCTGGGTTCAGGGGCGAACAGATACGCAGTATTTT
TRBJ2-7 | NA | TRBV28 | TRBD1 | CASGSDRDRSYEQYF | TGTGCCAGCGGCTCCGACAGGGACCGATCCTACGAGCAGTACTTC
TRBJ1-5 | few | TRBV28 | TRBD1 | CASSFGRTGNNQPQHF | TGTGCCAGCAGTTTTGGGCGGACAGGGAACAATCAGCCCCAGCATTTT
TRBJ2-2 | NA | TRBV20-1 | NA | CSARGRPTGELFF | TGCAGTGCTAGGGGGAGACCCACCGGGGAGCTGTTTTTT
TRBJ2-7 | NA | TRBV6-5 | TRBD1 | CASSYVSIDRGYEQYF | TGTGCCAGCAGTTACGTTTCCATAGACAGGGGCTACGAGCAGTACTTC
TRBJ2-1 | NA | TRBV9 | TRBD2 | CASSVAGGPDNEQFF | TGTGCCAGCAGCGTAGCGGGAGGGCCCGACAATGAGCAGTTCTTC
TRBJ2-6 | NA | TRBV6-1 | NA | CASSRQTDSGANVLTF | TGTGCCAGCAGTCGACAGACCGACTCTGGGGCCAACGTCCTGACTTTC
TRBJ2-5 | few | TRBV6-5 | TRBD2 | CASSSPGGGGTQYF | TGTGCCAGCAGTTCCCCGGGGGGGGGAGGGACCCAGTACTTC
TRBJ2-7 | once | TRBV10-3 | NA | CAISEGLGSPYEQYF | TGTGCCATCAGTGAGGGGCTTGGATCCCCCTACGAGCAGTACTTC
TRBJ2-1 | NA | TRBV5-1 | TRBD1 | CASSLDPTGGDNEQFF | TGCGCCAGCAGCTTGGACCCGACAGGGGGGGACAATGAGCAGTTCTTC
TRBJ2-3 | NA | TRBV19 | NA | CAVGQQAFTDTQYF | TGTGCCGTGGGACAACAAGCCTTCACAGATACGCAGTATTTT
TRBJ2-1 | few | TRBV9 | TRBD2 | CASSVEGLAGGEQFF | TGTGCCAGCAGCGTAGAAGGGCTAGCGGGGGGTGAGCAGTTCTTC
TRBJ1-4 | NA | TRBV20-1 | NA | CSASSPLGGEKLFF | TGCAGTGCTAGCAGTCCCCTCGGGGGTGAAAAACTGTTTTTT
TRBJ2-3 | NA | TRBV5-1 | TRBD2 | CASSSSSGRSTDTQYF | TGCGCCAGCAGCTCGTCTAGCGGGAGGAGCACAGATACGCAGTATTTT
TRBJ2-7 | NA | TRBV5-1 | TRBD2 | CASSWTRDSSYEQYF | TGCGCCAGCAGCTGGACTAGGGATAGCTCCTACGAGCAGTACTTC
TRBJ2-1 | NA | TRBV2 | NA | CASSSAGAFEQFF | TGTGCCAGCAGTTCGGCAGGGGCATTCGAGCAGTTCTTC
TRBJ1-2 | few | TRBV29-1 | NA | CSVEDPGLYGYTF | TGCAGCGTTGAAGATCCAGGTCTCTATGGCTACACCTTC
TRBJ1-2 | few | TRBV12-3/TRBV12-4 | NA | CASSLAAYGYTF | TGTGCCAGCAGTTTAGCGGCCTATGGCTACACCTTC
TRBJ2-7 | NA | TRBV20-1 | NA | CSAVPGTPRYEQYF | TGCAGTGCCGTGCCTGGGACACCGCGATACGAGCAGTACTTC
TRBJ2-3 | NA | TRBV5-1 | NA | CASSLTSRRADTQYF | TGCGCCAGCAGCCTGACGTCTCGGCGGGCAGATACGCAGTATTTT
TRBJ2-5 | many | TRBV10-3 | NA | CAISDGGTQYF | TGTGCCATCAGCGACGGCGGGACCCAGTACTTC
TRBJ1-2 | NA | TRBV28 | NA | CASKGRFGGSRGYTF | TGTGCCAGCAAAGGGAGATTTGGAGGGAGTCGTGGCTACACCTTC
TRBJ2-7 | few | TRBV7-9 | NA | CASSAGVDEQYF | TGTGCCAGCAGCGCCGGCGTGGACGAGCAGTACTTC
TRBJ2-1 | few | TRBV20-1 | TRBD1 | CSAVPGQGGGTYNEQFF | TGCAGTGCTGTACCCGGACAGGGGGGCGGGACGTACAATGAGCAGTTCTTC
TRBJ1-1 | NA | TRBV20-1 | NA | CSARRVGTEPQTSKNTEAFF | TGCAGTGCTAGACGTGTGGGGACCGAACCCCAAACCTCCAAGAACACTGAAGCTTTCTTT
TRBJ2-7 | once | TRBV11-2 | TRBD2 | CASSWGTSGISYEQYF | TGTGCCAGCAGCTGGGGGACTAGCGGAATATCCTACGAGCAGTACTTC
TRBJ2-1 | NA | TRBV6-5 | TRBD2 | CASSYMGGAGEQFF | TGTGCCAGCAGTTACATGGGAGGGGCGGGTGAGCAGTTCTTC
TRBJ2-5 | few | TRBV5-5 | NA | CASSLAPQDVQTQYF | TGTGCCAGCAGCTTGGCTCCCCAGGATGTACAGACCCAGTACTTC
TRBJ1-2 | NA | TRBV28 | TRBD1 | CACSPGTAHGAPYGYTF | TGTGCCTGCAGTCCGGGGACAGCCCATGGCGCCCCCTATGGCTACACCTTC
TRBJ2-7 | NA | TRBV5-1 | NA | CASSSGNEQYF | TGCGCCAGCAGCTCGGGCAACGAGCAGTACTTC
TRBJ2-5 | few | TRBV24-1 | TRBD2 | CATSETRPGTRETQYF | TGTGCCACCAGTGAAACCCGACCAGGGACTAGAGAGACCCAGTACTTC
TRBJ2-5 | few | TRBV9 | NA | CASTRAGSETQYF | TGTGCCAGCACCCGAGCGGGTTCGGAGACCCAGTACTTC
TRBJ1-2 | NA | TRBV21-1 | NA | CASSKQQGARGYTF | TGTGCCAGCAGCAAACAACAGGGGGCGCGCGGCTACACCTTC
TRBJ2-1 | NA | TRBV6-6 | NA | CASSYSGRSSYNEQFF | TGTGCCAGCAGTTACTCGGGCCGCAGCTCCTACAATGAGCAGTTCTTC
TRBJ2-7 | NA | TRBV7-8 | TRBD1 | CASSFDRVGEQYF | TGTGCCAGCAGCTTCGACAGGGTGGGGGAGCAGTACTTC
TRBJ2-3 | NA | TRBV24-1 | NA | CATSDLQGPDTQYF | TGTGCCACCAGTGATTTGCAAGGGCCAGATACGCAGTATTTT
TRBJ2-7 | NA | TRBV12-3/TRBV12-4 | TRBD2 | CASSSLAGVSHEQYF | TGTGCCAGCAGTTCACTAGCGGGAGTCTCACACGAGCAGTACTTC
TRBJ1-2 | NA | TRBV5-6 | TRBD1 | CASNPTGRHGYTF | TGTGCCAGCAACCCGACAGGGCGCCATGGCTACACCTTC
TRBJ2-7 | NA | TRBV28 | NA | CASSLFRDTDSYEQYF | TGTGCCAGCAGTTTATTCCGGGACACTGACTCCTACGAGCAGTACTTC
TRBJ2-5 | few | TRBV4-3 | TRBD2 | CASSQGVGLAGPQETQYF | TGCGCCAGCAGCCAAGGTGTAGGACTAGCGGGTCCCCAAGAGACCCAGTACTTC
TRBJ2-5 | few | TRBV7-8 | NA | CANSLQETQYF | TGTGCCAACAGCTTGCAAGAGACCCAGTACTTC
TRBJ1-4 | few | TRBV4-3 | NA | CASSPKTLANEKLFF | TGCGCCAGCAGCCCAAAGACATTGGCGAATGAAAAACTGTTTTTT
TRBJ2-7 | NA | TRBV15 | TRBD2 | CATSRDTGLAGYNEQYF | TGTGCCACCAGCAGAGATACGGGACTAGCGGGATACAATGAGCAGTACTTC
TRBJ1-5 | NA | TRBV12-3/TRBV12-4 | NA | CASSFLGIQPQHF | TGTGCCAGCAGTTTCCTGGGGATTCAGCCCCAGCATTTT
TRBJ1-1 | NA | TRBV5-1 | TRBD1 | CASNERTGRDTEAFF | TGCGCCAGCAACGAGCGGACAGGCCGGGACACTGAAGCTTTCTTT
TRBJ2-1 | once | TRBV20-1 | NA | CSARGFVGSSYNEQFF | TGCAGTGCTAGGGGCTTTGTGGGCAGCTCCTACAATGAGCAGTTCTTC
TRBJ2-1 | NA | TRBV7-3 | TRBD2 | CASSPGTRFNEQFF | TGTGCCAGCAGCCCCGGGACTAGGTTTAACGAGCAGTTCTTC
TRBJ1-4 | few | TRBV20-1 | NA | CSAGRSTGNEKLFF | TGCAGTGCAGGGAGAAGTACGGGAAATGAAAAACTGTTTTTT
TRBJ1-2 | many | TRBV29-1 | NA | CSVEKGIGYTF | TGCAGCGTTGAGAAGGGAATCGGCTACACCTTC